A single sample is the source of the 22 T cell receptor beta chains below, sequenced in a study of blood T cell repertoires in COVID-19. Data came from immunoSEQ multiplex PCR; TCRdb stores just in-frame clones and leaves some out. The sample records more than 60,000 clones, roughly 89% being singletons. Material: peripheral blood. The receptor source for this set is a human donor in a cohort sampled during active COVID-19.

The rearrangement links TRBV7-8 to TRBJ1-3, with TRBD1 as a possible D gene (5 bases). Germline-derived CDR1 and CDR2 are SGHVS and FQNEAQ. The CDR3 contains 17 residues. Trimming left V 3 bases short and J 2 bases short, with 17 bases between. CDR3 region: CASSFYVGRPAGNTIYF. CDR3 coding DNA: TGTGCCAGCAGCTTTTATGTGGGGCGGCCAGCTGGAAACACCATATATTTT.

This chain joins TRBV15 and TRBJ2-5; D remains unclear. V was pared by 1 base and J by 2 bases, with 8 bases between. The CDR3 is 14 residues long. Germline V gene lookup returns CDR1 LNHNV and CDR2 YYDKDF (reference sequence). The chain's CDR3 is CATSRVVGQETQYF. DNA of the CDR3: TGTGCCACCAGCAGAGTGGTCGGTCAAGAGACCCAGTACTTC.

This chain connects TRBV18 to TRBJ2-3; 8 positions match TRBD2. V lost 7 bases and J lost 3; bases outside the gene matches: 3. Germline values: CDR1 KGHSH, CDR2 LQKENI. This CDR3 is 13 amino acids long. For the CDR3, the DNA is TGTGCCAGCTTCTCGGGGGGGACAGATACGCAGTATTTT. As protein: CASFSGGTDTQYF.

The chain carries TRBV6-2 or TRBV6-3 and TRBJ2-3, with 8 bases matching TRBD1. The V gene's germline CDR1 is MNHEY and CDR2 SVGEGT. The CDR3 is 16 amino acids. V lost 6 bases and J lost 5; bases outside the gene matches: 13. The CDR3 here is CASSNSAGGGEDTQYF. CDR3 coding DNA: TGTGCCAGCAGCAACTCCGCAGGGGGCGGCGAAGATACGCAGTATTTT.

This chain links TRBV7-2 with TRBJ2-2, with D tentatively TRBD2 (6 bases). The CDR3 runs to 16 residues. Germline V gives CDR1 SGHTA, CDR2 FQGNSA. The V end lost 5 bases, the J end lost 2 bases, and 15 bases lay between the germline ends. Here the CDR3 DNA reads TGTGCCAGCAGCCCAAACCGGGGGTTTAACACCGGGGAGCTGTTTTTT. Translating gives CASSPNRGFNTGELFF. Variable domain in full (rest from reference TRBV7-2 and TRBJ2-2): GAGVSQSPSNKVTEKGKDVELRCDPISGHTALYWYRQSLGQGLEFLIYFQGNSAPDKSGLPSDRFSAERTGGSVSTLTIQRTQQEDSAVYLCASSPNRGFNTGELFFGEGSRLTVL.

The V and J genes are TRBV29-1 and TRBJ2-4; D not resolved. The germline gives CDR1 SQVTM, CDR2 ANQGSEA. This CDR3 spans 11 amino acids. Trimming left V 4 bases short and J 7 bases short, with 8 bases between. In DNA, the CDR3 is TGCAGCGTTGGGAGTGTGAACATTCAGTACTTC. Translation gives CSVGSVNIQYF.

The genes are TRBV2 and TRBJ2-3; a possible D gene is TRBD2 (5 bases). The germline CDR1 and CDR2 sequences are SNHLY and FYNNEI. The length of the CDR3 is 17 residues. Deletions cut 0 bases from V and 0 bases from J, with 13 bases between. The chain's CDR3 is CASSEALLAGSTDTQYF. As DNA, the CDR3 is TGTGCCAGCAGTGAAGCGCTTCTAGCTGGTAGCACAGATACGCAGTATTTT.

This clone was found once. The chain joins TRBV11-2 to TRBJ2-5, with 9 bases identical to TRBD2. Germline V gene sequence: CDR1 SGHAT, CDR2 FQNNGV. This CDR3 contains 15 residues. With 4 bases clipped from V and 5 bases from J, the junction kept 8 bases outside the gene matches. CDR3: CASSSGGGAGETQYF. As DNA, the CDR3 is TGTGCCAGCAGCTCGGGCGGGGGGGCAGGGGAGACCCAGTACTTC.

This rearrangement joins TRBV9 to TRBJ1-3, with D perhaps TRBD1 (6 bases). Germline-derived CDR1 and CDR2 are SGDLS and YYNGEE. The CDR3 is made up of 14 amino acids. The V end was cut by 4 bases, the J end by 4 bases, with 12 bases between. In DNA, the CDR3 is TGTGCCAGCAGCCCCCGACAGGCGGGAAACACCATATATTTT. It is translated as CASSPRQAGNTIYF.

This clone was found once. The chain recombines TRBV6-2 or TRBV6-3 with TRBJ1-1; 7 bases fit TRBD1. Germline-derived CDR1 and CDR2 are MNHEY and SVGEGT. The trim removed 2 bases at V and 5 bases at J, leaving 20 bases unmatched. This CDR3 is 19 amino acids long. The CDR3 loop is CASSYPTRQGVVYRTEAFF. In DNA form, the CDR3 reads TGTGCCAGCAGTTACCCCACTAGACAGGGAGTCGTGTATCGGACTGAAGCTTTCTTT.

The chain has TRBV30 and TRBJ1-6; TRBD1 agrees at 8 bases. Losses at the gene ends were 0 bases for V and 9 bases for J; bases not matched to a gene: 7. CDR1 GTSNPN and CDR2 SVGIG come from the germline V gene (reference sequence). The CDR3 consists of 15 residues. The chain's CDR3 is CAWSVTTGGGSPLHF. CDR3 sequence (DNA): TGTGCCTGGAGTGTAACAACAGGGGGAGGTTCACCCCTCCACTTT.

The chain links TRBV4-3 to TRBJ2-2; D gene unclear. V lost 1 base to trimming and J lost 2 bases, with 5 bases between them. The CDR3 totals 14 residues. Per the germline V gene, CDR1 is LGHNA and CDR2 is YSLEER. CDR3 sequence: CASSQARNTGELFF. In DNA form, the CDR3 reads TGCGCCAGCAGCCAAGCCCGTAACACCGGGGAGCTGTTTTTT.

The J gene is TRBJ2-5, the V gene TRBV5-4; tentative D call: TRBD2 (6 bases). The CDR3 has 14 residues. The V end was cut by 0 bases, the J end by 4 bases, with 10 bases between. Germline V gene sequence: CDR1 SGHNT, CDR2 YYREEE (reference sequence). The CDR3 is CASSLVGSGETQYF. Written as DNA, the CDR3 is TGTGCCAGCAGCTTGGTTGGTAGCGGAGAGACCCAGTACTTC. Combining the CDR3 with reference TRBV5-4 and TRBJ2-5 gives the whole variable domain ETGVTQSPTHLIKTRGQQVTLRCSSQSGHNTVSWYQQALGQGPQFIFQYYREEENGRGNFPPRFSGLQFPNYSSELNVNALELDDSALYLCASSLVGSGETQYFGPGTRLLVL.

V gene TRBV11-2 combines with J gene TRBJ2-2; possible D gene TRBD1, 6 bases. The V gene's germline CDR1 is SGHAT and CDR2 FQNNGV. The germline V and J ends were trimmed by 6 bases and 6 bases, with 26 bases remaining between them. This CDR3 comprises 18 residues. In DNA form, the CDR3 reads TGTGCCAGCAGACCCGCCCGGGGACACACGGCTGGGGCCGGGGAGCTGTTTTTT. Translated, it gives CASRPARGHTAGAGELFF.

The genes are TRBV10-3 and TRBJ1-5; D perhaps matches TRBD1 (5 bases). The CDR3 runs to 13 residues. Per germline, CDR1 ENHRY and CDR2 SYGVKD. V was pared by 3 bases and J by 7 bases, with 10 bases between. The DNA for the CDR3 is TGTGCCATCAGTGACAGGAGGGACCAGCCCCAGCATTTT. Its translation: CAISDRRDQPQHF.

The genes are TRBV5-4 and TRBJ2-3; 9 bases match TRBD2. The CDR3 spans 16 residues. CDR1 and CDR2 from the germline V gene are SGHNT and YYREEE (reference sequence). V was pared by 3 bases and J by 0 bases, with 5 bases of the junction left unmatched. In nucleotides, the CDR3 is TGTGCCAGCAGCTCCCGTAGCGGGGGTAGCACAGATACGCAGTATTTT. Amino acids: CASSSRSGGSTDTQYF.

The V gene is TRBV19, the J gene TRBJ1-5; possibly TRBD1 for D (6 bases). The CDR3 has 14 amino acids. CDR1 is LNHDA and CDR2 is SQIVND in the germline V gene (reference sequence). V was clipped by 6 bases and J by 4 bases, with 13 bases between them. The CDR3: CASRAQGKNQPQHF. DNA for the CDR3: TGTGCCAGTAGGGCGCAGGGGAAGAATCAGCCCCAGCATTTT.

V is TRBV29-1 and J is TRBJ2-1, with D hard to call. This CDR3 contains 15 residues. Looked up from germline, CDR1 is SQVTM and CDR2 is ANQGSEA. Trimming left V 4 bases short and J 0 bases short, with 13 bases between. The CDR3 coding sequence is TGCAGCGTTGTAGGCTCCCGGAGCTCCTACAATGAGCAGTTCTTC. It is translated as CSVVGSRSSYNEQFF.

The V and J genes are TRBV7-9 and TRBJ1-2, with 9 bases that match TRBD1. The CDR3 has 11 amino acids. Germline V gene data show CDR1 as SEHNR and CDR2 as FQNEAQ (reference sequence). The ends lost 11 bases at V and 6 bases at J; junction bases unmatched: 4. Here the CDR3 DNA reads TGTGCCGGACAGGGGCGTAATGGCTACACCTTC. This encodes CAGQGRNGYTF.

This clone was picked up one time. J is TRBJ1-1 and V is TRBV10-3; TRBD1 matches at 9 bases. Looked up from germline, CDR1 is ENHRY and CDR2 is SYGVKD. This CDR3 has 14 residues. V was pared by 3 bases and J by 6 bases, with 5 bases of the junction left unmatched. CDR3 sequence reads: CAISEPDRGPEAFF. The CDR3 coding sequence is TGTGCCATCAGTGAACCGGACAGGGGCCCTGAAGCTTTCTTT.

The rearrangement joins TRBV9 to TRBJ2-3; the D gene is possibly TRBD2 (6 bases). Trimming pared 3 bases from V and 0 bases from J, leaving 32 bases between. Germline V gene lookup returns CDR1 SGDLS and CDR2 YYNGEE. The CDR3 runs 22 residues. DNA for the CDR3: TGTGCCAGCAGCGCTACTAGCCTCGGAGGCCTTTCCAAAATCCGGAGCACAGATACGCAGTATTTT. It encodes CASSATSLGGLSKIRSTDTQYF.

The V call is TRBV11-2, the J call TRBJ2-7; 11 bases agree with TRBD2. After removal of 4 bases from V and 4 bases from J, the junction contained 6 bases not matched to a gene. This CDR3 spans 15 amino acids. Germline V gene data show CDR1 as SGHAT and CDR2 as FQNNGV. The CDR3 nucleotides read TGTGCCAGCAGCTCCTTAGCGGGGGGGCCGTACGAGCAGTACTTC. It specifies CASSSLAGGPYEQYF.